The T cell receptor (beta chain) under discussion was sequenced for a study of blood T cell repertoires in COVID-19. Per the authors' pipeline: How many nucleated cells were present was estimated from reference gene primer amplification. TCRdb keeps only in-frame clones here, not all; method: immunoSEQ multiplex PCR. V and J calls plus clone size are reproduced from that table; the DNA served to infer D and trimming. The sample includes about 190,000 clones, more than 60% of them seen just once. The CDR3 is 14 residues long. Trimming took off 4 bases at V and 3 bases at J, with 11 bases between the two ends. Germline V gene lookup returns CDR1 LNHDA and CDR2 SQIVND (reference sequence).

This TCR was recovered from a woman aged 45-65 years with acute or convalescent COVID-19. Sequencing was performed on peripheral blood. The chain uses TRBV19 and TRBJ2-3; D is perhaps TRBD1 (6 bases). The CDR3 nucleotides read TGTGCCAGTAGTAACAGGGCTGGGACAGATACGCAGTATTTT. Amino acids: CASSNRAGTDTQYF.